This T cell receptor (beta chain) is drawn from a study of T cells in women clearing cervical HPV infection. The wider study: With HLA typing for only a few women, HLA confounding remains possible.

The assay was immunoSEQ multiplex PCR, and TCRdb's table has in-frame clones only and misses some. This sample contains 36,000 or so clones. The sequencing input was blood buffy coat. The TCR comes from a woman between 18 and 75 years old with a cervical HPV16 infection that either progressed to CIN3+ or cleared (not recorded which).

The CDR3 region is CASLADSSYNEQFF. The CDR3 DNA, read in part, is TGTGCCAGCCTAGCCGATAGCTCCTACAATGAG. The chain carries TRBV2 and TRBJ2-1, with D maybe TRBD2 (5 bases). The read stops 3 residues short of the end of the CDR3; the missing end is completed from the germline J gene. This CDR3 contains 14 residues. CDR1 and CDR2 (germline): SNHLY, FYNNEI. V lost 8 bases and J 0 bases, leaving 11 bases between the germline ends. Full variable domain (missing parts from reference TRBV2 and TRBJ2-1): EPEVTQTPSHQVTQMGQEVILRCVPISNHLYFYWYRQILGQKVEFLVSFYNNEISEKSEIFDDQFSVERPDGSNFTLKIRSTKLEDSAMYFCASLADSSYNEQFFGPGTRLTVL.